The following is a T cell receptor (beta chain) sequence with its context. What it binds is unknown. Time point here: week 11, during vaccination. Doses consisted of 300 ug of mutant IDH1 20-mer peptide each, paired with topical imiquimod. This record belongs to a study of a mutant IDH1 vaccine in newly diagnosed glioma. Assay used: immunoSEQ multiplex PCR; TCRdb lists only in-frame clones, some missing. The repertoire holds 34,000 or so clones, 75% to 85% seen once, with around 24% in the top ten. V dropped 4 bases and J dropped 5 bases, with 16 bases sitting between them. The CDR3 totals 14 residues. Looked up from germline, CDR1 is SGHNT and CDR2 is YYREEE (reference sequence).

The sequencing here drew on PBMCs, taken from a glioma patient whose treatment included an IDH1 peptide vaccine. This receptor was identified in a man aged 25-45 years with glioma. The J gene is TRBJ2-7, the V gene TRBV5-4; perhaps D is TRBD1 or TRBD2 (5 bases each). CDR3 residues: CASSPTRGVHEQYF. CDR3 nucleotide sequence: TGTGCCAGCAGCCCTACGAGGGGTGTCCACGAGCAGTACTTC.